The 11 T cell receptor beta chains below were found in one sample sequenced in a study of response to subunit inactivated influenza vaccine. TCRdb reprocessed the RT-PCR reads with MiXCR, giving one entry per CDR3 protein. The sample holds some 190,000 distinct CDR3 sequences, approximately 15% seen once. The starting material was CD8+ T cells sorted from PBMCs, obtained around 5 days after vaccination. These TCRs come from a man over 45 who received an inactivated influenza vaccine.

The rearrangement joins TRBV5-1 to TRBJ2-5; 12 bases are a match to TRBD2. This CDR3 is 15 amino acids long. Germline V gives CDR1 SGHRS, CDR2 YFSETQ. After removal of 4 bases from V and 6 bases from J, the junction contained 7 bases not matched to a gene. CDR3: CASSPWTSGTKTQYF. The DNA for the CDR3 is TGCGCCAGCAGCCCCTGGACTAGCGGGACCAAGACCCAGTACTTC.

The sample holds a few counts of this clonotype. The chain couples TRBV4-3 to TRBJ1-1; 7 nucleotides line up with TRBD1. Germline V gene data show CDR1 as LGHNA and CDR2 as YSLEER. Trimming removed 0 bases from V and 3 bases from J; junction bases left unmatched: 4. This CDR3 has 15 amino acids. The CDR3 loop reads CASSQETGTHTEAFF. CDR3 coding DNA: TGCGCCAGCAGCCAAGAGACAGGGACGCACACTGAAGCTTTCTTT.

This clonotype was found many times. The chain joins TRBV20-1 to TRBJ2-2; tentatively, D is TRBD1 or TRBD2 (5 bases each). The CDR3 runs to 14 residues. The V gene lost 3 bases and the J gene lost 3 bases, with 11 bases spanning the gap. The germline CDR1 and CDR2 sequences are DFQATT and SNEGSKA (reference sequence). The CDR3: CSARGVGHTGELFF. CDR3 in DNA: TGCAGTGCTAGGGGGGTCGGGCACACCGGGGAGCTGTTTTTT.

This clonotype was seen at least ten times. V and J are TRBV7-9 and TRBJ2-5; D might be TRBD2 (5 bases). This CDR3 spans 14 amino acids. Between the trimmed V and J ends, which lost 6 bases and 5 bases, there was a span of 16 bases. Germline CDR1 reads SEHNR; CDR2 reads FQNEAQ (reference sequence). This chain's CDR3 is CASSEAWTGETQYF. CDR3 nucleotides: TGTGCCAGCAGTGAGGCCTGGACTGGGGAGACCCAGTACTTC. The variable domain in full, completed from reference TRBV7-9 and TRBJ2-5, reads DTGVSQNPRHKITKRGQNVTFRCDPISEHNRLYWYRQTLGQGPEFLTYFQNEAQLEKSRLLSDRFSAERPKGSFSTLEIQRTEQGDSAMYLCASSEAWTGETQYFGPGTRLLVL.

This clonotype was picked up a small number of times. This chain links TRBV5-1 with TRBJ2-3, with 8 bases lining up with TRBD1. Germline loops: CDR1 SGHRS, CDR2 YFSETQ. The CDR3 has 17 amino acids. V shed 4 bases and J 4 bases; nucleotides not matched to a gene: 14. CDR3 bases: TGCGCCAGCAGCATGTGGGGGACAGGCGAGGTCCCAGATACGCAGTATTTT. It translates to CASSMWGTGEVPDTQYF. The full variable domain, rest sourced from reference TRBV5-1 and TRBJ2-3, is KAGVTQTPRYLIKTRGQQVTLSCSPISGHRSVSWYQQTPGQGLQFLFEYFSETQRNKGNFPGRFSGRQFSNSRSEMNVSTLELGDSALYLCASSMWGTGEVPDTQYFGPGTRLTVL.

The genes are TRBV7-9 and TRBJ2-3; D might be TRBD2 (5 bases). The V end lost 8 bases, the J end lost 0 bases, and 9 bases lay between the germline ends. The V gene's germline CDR1 is SEHNR and CDR2 FQNEAQ (reference sequence). This CDR3 spans 13 amino acids. The CDR3 coding sequence is TGTGCCAGCCGGACTTATAGCACAGATACGCAGTATTTT. Its protein product is CASRTYSTDTQYF.

The chain employs TRBV5-4 and TRBJ2-7; D possibly corresponds to TRBD1 (7 bases). Trimming took 4 bases from V and 2 from J, leaving 16 bases between them. This CDR3 comprises 15 residues. Germline loops: CDR1 SGHNT, CDR2 YYREEE (reference sequence). The CDR3 sequence is CASSHSAGQPYEQYF. CDR3 DNA sequence: TGTGCCAGCAGCCATTCCGCGGGACAGCCCTACGAGCAGTACTTC. Based on the CDR3 plus reference TRBV5-4 and TRBJ2-7, the full variable domain is ETGVTQSPTHLIKTRGQQVTLRCSSQSGHNTVSWYQQALGQGPQFIFQYYREEENGRGNFPPRFSGLQFPNYSSELNVNALELDDSALYLCASSHSAGQPYEQYFGPGTRLTVT.

This clonotype was picked up a small number of times. The rearrangement joins TRBV6-1 to TRBJ2-7, with 7 bases identical to TRBD1. The CDR3 is made up of 15 amino acids. Germline loops: CDR1 MNHNS, CDR2 SASEGT. The junction had 11 bases not matched to a gene; V was cut back by 5 bases and J by 4 bases. The CDR3 spells CASSLGQVGAYEQYF. CDR3 DNA: TGTGCCAGCAGTCTCGGACAGGTTGGTGCATACGAGCAGTACTTC.

Only a few counts were recorded for this clonotype. V usage is TRBV5-5 and J usage is TRBJ2-1, with TRBD1 matching over 9 bases. There are 14 residues in the CDR3. V lost 2 bases, J lost 6 bases, and 3 bases stayed unmatched. Germline lookup yields CDR1 SGHKS and CDR2 YYEKEE (reference sequence). The CDR3 DNA reads TGTGCCAGCAGCTTAGGACAGGGGTTCAATGAGCAGTTCTTC. As protein: CASSLGQGFNEQFF.

This chain links TRBV7-9 with TRBJ2-1, with D unresolved. The V gene lost 5 bases and the J gene lost 13 bases, with 15 bases spanning the gap. CDR3 length equals 12 residues. Germline lookup yields CDR1 SEHNR and CDR2 FQNEAQ (reference sequence). CDR3 in DNA: TGTGCCAGCAGCCTCGCCGTTGACTTACAGTTCTTC. Its protein product is CASSLAVDLQFF.

This clonotype has a count of ten or more. The gene calls are TRBV5-6 and TRBJ2-4; D unresolved. Germline V gene sequence: CDR1 SGHDT, CDR2 YYEEEE. This CDR3 spans 13 amino acids. With 3 bases removed from V and 2 bases from J, the gap between germline ends came to 6 bases. In nucleotides, the CDR3 is TGTGCCAGCAGCTCCGATTCCAAAAACATTCAGTACTTC. Translation gives CASSSDSKNIQYF.